The subject of this entry is one TCR beta chain. This clonotype appeared many times. Its antigen is unknown. Base qualities are missing; no much larger clone stands one base away. The data were obtained in a study of T cells in Graves' hyperthyroidism and ophthalmopathy (dated by TCRdb to about 2019). For context, the study as a whole: Peripheral blood samples were taken at the time of initial diagnosis, prior to any treatment. A discovery cohort of around 98 patients, about 44 with Graves' ophthalmopathy and 55 to 65 with stable Graves' hyperthyroidism, was used to find distinguishing TCR V-J signatures. Prospective prediction of ophthalmopathy was tested in an independent validation cohort of approximately 19 hyperthyroidism patients and 17 patients who later progressed to ophthalmopathy. The roughly 90 discovery patients were divided at random into training and test sets in a 7:3 ratio. Thyroid tissue and blood T-cell repertoires from more than 5 Graves' hyperthyroidism patients were also compared in the study. After sampling, hyperthyroidism patients received methimazole starting at 30 mg daily, and ophthalmopathy patients received high-dose intravenous methylprednisolone. TCR Vbeta CDR3 sequencing of 135 peripheral blood samples (43 ophthalmopathy, under 80 hyperthyroidism and about 17 progressor patients) is reported in the paper. General study outcomes and caveats: Ophthalmopathy was separated from stable hyperthyroidism by a 13 V-J signature model, with over 85% sensitivity and about 81% specificity obtained in cross-validation and 80%/75% obtained in testing. Most expanded thyroid clonotypes (frequency above 0.001) were also detected in blood, a finding suggesting that blood repertoires may reflect thyroid immune responses. Sample size was not statistically predetermined, and investigators were not blinded to group allocation. In validation, progression to ophthalmopathy was predicted by the model with 70.59% sensitivity and 72% to 85% specificity, a median of roughly six months before onset.

The junction shows trimming of 5 bases on V and 7 bases on J, and the gene matches do not reach 7 bases of it. From the cysteine through the phenylalanine, the CDR3 covers 13 amino acids. Only CDR3 DNA remains: 39 bases, in frame from the first base. CDR1 MNHEY and CDR2 SMNVEV were looked up in the germline V gene (reference sequence). The TCR beta CDR3 regions were amplified from RNA transcripts. The TCR CDR3 was subjected to a first round of RT-PCR using the HTBI primer set and the Qiagen OneStep RT-PCR kit. Libraries were constructed in a second round of multiplex PCR, after which size selection and purification were performed. The libraries were sequenced on an Illumina HiSeq2000 using paired-end 100 bp reads. Turning to the authors' computational methods: Raw data were processed with SOAPnuke, discarding reads with adapters, uncalled bases, mean Phred below 15, or no exact constant-primer or identifier match. COPE v1.2.5 was used to merge high-quality paired reads, and clonotypes were defined as unique nucleotide sequences. MiTCR v1.1 was used to align the clonotypes against IMGT TRBV, TRBD and TRBJ reference segments. Only V-J combinations with frequency above 0.0001, covering 99.2% of repertoires, were analysed. A TCS score was defined as the ratio between F50 (clonal expansion) and ExV (chaos), using BLOSUM62-based TCRdist between CDR3 peptides within each V-J. Welch's t-statistics and random forest reduced roughly 500 V-J features to 13, which were used in a naive Bayes classifier (R e1071). The public reads were reprocessed in TCRdb via fastp at Q25 and MiXCR, keeping in-frame beta chains. All rows with the same CDR3 protein become a single entry with the most common DNA and genes. These V and J calls derive from TCRdb rather than the authors' analysis. The sample has 640,000 or so distinct CDR3 sequences on record, 13% to 15% of them singletons. The ten largest clones add up to roughly 7% of the sample.

Ophthalmopathy patients had moderately to severely active disease, Clinical Activity Score of at least 3, NOSPECS grade of at least 4, and duration under 3 months. Any patient with an uncontrolled infection, another autoimmune disease, pregnancy or lactation was excluded. Diagnoses were established on the basis of clinical symptoms, serum thyroxine and TRAb, thyroid ultrasound, and orbital computed tomography. Ficoll-Paque density gradient centrifugation was used to isolate PBMCs from about 9 ml of fresh peripheral blood. Total RNA was extracted with Trizol reagent, and quality was checked on an Agilent 2100 Bioanalyzer.

This receptor chain uses TRBV27 and TRBJ2-7, and 8 junction bases match TRBD1. This TCR came from a woman younger than 35 with Graves' ophthalmopathy. Sequenced: blood. The CDR3 region reads CASSLNRGFEQYF. The DNA sequence reads TGTGCCAGCAGTCTCAACAGGGGGTTTGAGCAGTACTTC.